This T cell receptor (beta chain) came from a study of T cells in Graves' hyperthyroidism and ophthalmopathy. Researchers took RNA transcripts and amplified the TCR beta CDR3 regions from them. TCR CDR3 underwent first-round RT-PCR with the HTBI primer set. A single record per CDR3 protein comes from TCRdb applying MiXCR to the multiplex PCR reads. Of 250,000 to 350,000 distinct CDR3 sequences detected, around 16% appear once; the ten largest clones hold around 33%. CDR3 length: 13 residues. Deletions cut 6 bases from V and 1 base from J, with 9 bases between. This clonotype has at least ten counts. V is TRBV12-3 or TRBV12-4 and J is TRBJ1-1; no definite D call. The receptor's source is a man aged 25-45 years with Graves' hyperthyroidism. The sequenced sample was blood. The CDR3 region has the DNA TGTGCCAGCAGAAACCAGGAGAACACTGAAGCTTTCTTT. Translated: CASRNQENTEAFF.